This TCR beta chain was documented in a study of molecular identifiers for immune sequencing clone quantification. This clonotype showed up many times. Trimming pared 5 bases from V and 0 bases from J, leaving 19 bases between. This CDR3 is built from 17 residues. Germline loops: CDR1 SEHNR, CDR2 FQNEAQ (reference sequence). TCRdb redid the calling of the PCR reads with MiXCR, one entry per CDR3 protein. The sample holds approximately 670,000 distinct CDR3 sequences, around 20% seen once. This receptor was obtained from a human donor in good health. Some libraries in this study had Jurkat cell RNA spiked in. The V and J genes are TRBV7-9 and TRBJ1-2; D ambiguous. Specimen: naive CD8+ T cells from blood, with Jurkat cell RNA spiked in. Subset indicated: FACS-sorted CD8+CD4-CCR7+CD45RA+ naive T cells. CDR3 DNA sequence: TGTGCCAGCAGCGACGAACTGACTACGGCCCCTAACTATGGCTACACCTTC. This sequence encodes CASSDELTTAPNYGYTF.